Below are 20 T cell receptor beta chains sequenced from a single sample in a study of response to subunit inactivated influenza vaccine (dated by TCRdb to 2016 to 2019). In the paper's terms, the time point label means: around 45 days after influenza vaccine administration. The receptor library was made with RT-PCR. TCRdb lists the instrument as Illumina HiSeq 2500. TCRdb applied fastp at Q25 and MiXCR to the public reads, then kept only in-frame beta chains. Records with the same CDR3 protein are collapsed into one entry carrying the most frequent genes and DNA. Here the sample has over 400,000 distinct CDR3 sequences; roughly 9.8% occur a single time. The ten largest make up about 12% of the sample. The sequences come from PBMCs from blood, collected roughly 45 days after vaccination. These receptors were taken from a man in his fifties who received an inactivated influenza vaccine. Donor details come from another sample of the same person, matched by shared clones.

The CDR3 sequence is CASSSTTLGFDTQYF. The DNA of the CDR3 is TGTGCCAGCAGCTCCACCACCCTGGGGTTTGATACGCAGTATTTT. V is TRBV6-1 and J is TRBJ2-3; D unresolved. Germline CDR1 is MNHNS and CDR2 is SASEGT. With 6 bases removed from V and 6 bases from J, the gap between germline ends came to 19 bases. The CDR3 loop spans 15 amino acids.

This CDR3 reads CASSYRGEFYYEQYF. In DNA, the CDR3 is TGTGCCAGCAGTTATCGTGGAGAATTCTACTACGAGCAGTACTTC. V is TRBV6-5 and J is TRBJ2-7; no reliable D call. The CDR3 extends over 15 amino acids. The V end lost 3 bases, the J end lost 3 bases, and 15 bases lay between the germline ends. Germline CDR1 reads MNHEY; CDR2 reads SVGAGI.

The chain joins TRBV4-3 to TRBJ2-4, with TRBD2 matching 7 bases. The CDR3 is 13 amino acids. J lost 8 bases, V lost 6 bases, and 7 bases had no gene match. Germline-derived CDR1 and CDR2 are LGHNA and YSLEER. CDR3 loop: CASSLGLGDIQYF. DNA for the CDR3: TGCGCCAGCAGTTTAGGACTAGGTGACATTCAGTACTTC.

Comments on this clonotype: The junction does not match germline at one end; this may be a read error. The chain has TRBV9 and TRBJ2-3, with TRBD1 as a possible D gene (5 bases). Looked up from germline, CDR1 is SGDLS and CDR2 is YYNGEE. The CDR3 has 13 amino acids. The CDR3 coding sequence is TGTGCCAGCAGCGAAGACAGCATAGATACGCAGTATTTT. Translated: CASSEDSIDTQYF. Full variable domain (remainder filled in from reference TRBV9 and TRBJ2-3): DSGVTQTPKHLITATGQRVTLRCSPRSGDLSVYWYQQSLDQGLQFLIQYYNGEERAKGNILERFSAQQFPDLHSELNLSSLELGDSALYFCASSEDSIDTQYFGPGTRLTVL.

CDR3 protein: CASSLVSGNSYNEQFF. The CDR3, as DNA: TGCGCCAGCAGCTTGGTATCAGGGAACTCCTACAATGAGCAGTTCTTC. The genes are TRBV5-1 and TRBJ2-1, with D possibly TRBD1 on 5 matching bases. The ends were cut back, 0 bases at V and 0 bases at J, with 10 bases in the middle. CDR1 SGHRS and CDR2 YFSETQ come from the germline V gene. The CDR3 is 16 amino acids.

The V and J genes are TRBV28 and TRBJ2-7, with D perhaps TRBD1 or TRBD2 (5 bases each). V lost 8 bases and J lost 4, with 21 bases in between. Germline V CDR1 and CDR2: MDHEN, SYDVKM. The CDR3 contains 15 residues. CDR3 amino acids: CASRTGPRSGYEQYF. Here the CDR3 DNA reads TGTGCCAGCCGGACGGGACCCCGATCGGGGTACGAGCAGTACTTC.

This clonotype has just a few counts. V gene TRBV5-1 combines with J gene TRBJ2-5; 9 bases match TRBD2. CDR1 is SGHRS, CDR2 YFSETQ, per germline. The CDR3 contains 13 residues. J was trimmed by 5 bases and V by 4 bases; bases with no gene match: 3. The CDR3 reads CASSAGLAETQYF. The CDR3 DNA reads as TGCGCCAGCAGCGCCGGACTAGCGGAGACCCAGTACTTC.

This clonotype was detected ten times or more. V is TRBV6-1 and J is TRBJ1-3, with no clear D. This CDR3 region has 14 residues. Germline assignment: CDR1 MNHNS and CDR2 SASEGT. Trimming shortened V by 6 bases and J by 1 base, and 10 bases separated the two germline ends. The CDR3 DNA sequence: TGTGCCAGCAGCCACATTATTTCTGGAAACACCATATATTTT. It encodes CASSHIISGNTIYF.

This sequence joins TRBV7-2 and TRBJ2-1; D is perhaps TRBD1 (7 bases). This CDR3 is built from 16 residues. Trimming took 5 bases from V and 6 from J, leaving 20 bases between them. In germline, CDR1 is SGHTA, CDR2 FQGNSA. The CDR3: CASSLSSGGLLNEQFF. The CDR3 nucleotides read TGTGCCAGCAGCCTTTCCTCAGGGGGACTCCTCAATGAGCAGTTCTTC. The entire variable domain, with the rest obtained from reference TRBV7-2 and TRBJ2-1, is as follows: GAGVSQSPSNKVTEKGKDVELRCDPISGHTALYWYRQSLGQGLEFLIYFQGNSAPDKSGLPSDRFSAERTGGSVSTLTIQRTQQEDSAVYLCASSLSSGGLLNEQFFGPGTRLTVL.

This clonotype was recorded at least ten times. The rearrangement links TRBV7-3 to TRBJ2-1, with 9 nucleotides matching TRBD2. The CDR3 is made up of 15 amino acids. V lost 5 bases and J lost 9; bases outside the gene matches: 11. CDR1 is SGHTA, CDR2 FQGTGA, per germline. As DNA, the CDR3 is TGTGCCAGCAGCGACAGGACTAGCGCCGTCGGTGAGCAGTTCTTC. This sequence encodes CASSDRTSAVGEQFF.

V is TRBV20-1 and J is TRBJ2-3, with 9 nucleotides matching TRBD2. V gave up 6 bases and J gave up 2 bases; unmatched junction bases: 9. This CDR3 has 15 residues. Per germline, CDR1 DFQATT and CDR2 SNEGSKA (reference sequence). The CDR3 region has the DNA TGCAGTGCCTATGGGAGACTAGCGGCCACAGATACGCAGTATTTT. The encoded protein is CSAYGRLAATDTQYF.

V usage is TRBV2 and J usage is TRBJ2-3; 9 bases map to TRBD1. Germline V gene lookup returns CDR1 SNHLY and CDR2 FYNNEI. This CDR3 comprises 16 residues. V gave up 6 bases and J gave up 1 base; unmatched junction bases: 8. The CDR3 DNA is TGTGCCAGCAGGGCCGACAGGGGGAGAGGCACAGATACGCAGTATTTT. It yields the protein CASRADRGRGTDTQYF.

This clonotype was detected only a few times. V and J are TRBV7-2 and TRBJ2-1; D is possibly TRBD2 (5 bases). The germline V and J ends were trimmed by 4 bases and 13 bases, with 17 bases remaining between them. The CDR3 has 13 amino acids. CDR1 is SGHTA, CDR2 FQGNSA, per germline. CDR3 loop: CASSWRKTGTQFF. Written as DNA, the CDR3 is TGTGCCAGCAGCTGGAGGAAAACCGGAACCCAGTTCTTC.

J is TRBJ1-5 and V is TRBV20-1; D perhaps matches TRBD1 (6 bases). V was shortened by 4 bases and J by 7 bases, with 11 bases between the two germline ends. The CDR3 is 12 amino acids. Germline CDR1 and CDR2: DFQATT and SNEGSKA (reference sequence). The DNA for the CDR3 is TGCAGTGCTAAAGCGGGGGGCCAGCCCCAGCATTTT. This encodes CSAKAGGQPQHF.

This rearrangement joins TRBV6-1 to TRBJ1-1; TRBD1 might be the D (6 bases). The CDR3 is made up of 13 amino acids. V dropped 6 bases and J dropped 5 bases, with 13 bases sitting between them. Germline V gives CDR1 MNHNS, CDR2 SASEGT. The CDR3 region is CASRNTGYTEAFF. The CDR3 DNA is TGTGCCAGCAGGAATACAGGGTATACTGAAGCTTTCTTT.

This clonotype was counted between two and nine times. In DNA, the CDR3 is TGTGCCAGCGAGAACCCTTACAATGAGCAGTTCTTC. Its translation is CASENPYNEQFF. The chain links TRBV6-2 or TRBV6-3 to TRBJ2-1; D not certain. The CDR3 loop spans 12 amino acids. The germline gives CDR1 MNHEY, CDR2 SVGEGT. Trimming removed 8 bases at V and 4 bases at J, with 9 bases between.

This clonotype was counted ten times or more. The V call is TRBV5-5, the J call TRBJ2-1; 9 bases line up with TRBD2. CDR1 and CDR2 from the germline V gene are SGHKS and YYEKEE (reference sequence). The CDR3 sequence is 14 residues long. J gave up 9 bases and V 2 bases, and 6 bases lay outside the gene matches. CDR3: CASSFTERGVEQFF. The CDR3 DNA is TGTGCCAGCAGCTTTACGGAGCGGGGGGTTGAGCAGTTCTTC.

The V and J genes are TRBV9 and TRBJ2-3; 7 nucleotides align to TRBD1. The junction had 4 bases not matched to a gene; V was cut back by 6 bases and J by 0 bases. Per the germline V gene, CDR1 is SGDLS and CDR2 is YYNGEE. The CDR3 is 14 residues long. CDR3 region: CASTDRASTDTQYF. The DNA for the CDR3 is TGTGCCAGCACCGACAGGGCTAGCACAGATACGCAGTATTTT.

Here the CDR3 reads CASSAPSGTGPGEQYF. CDR3 sequence (DNA): TGTGCCAGCAGTGCCCCCTCCGGGACAGGGCCTGGCGAGCAGTACTTC. The rearrangement uses TRBV28 and TRBJ2-7; 9 bases align to TRBD1. CDR1 and CDR2 from the germline V gene are MDHEN and SYDVKM. This CDR3 region has 16 residues. The V gene end was trimmed by 5 bases and the J gene end by 6 bases; junction bases not matched to a gene: 14.

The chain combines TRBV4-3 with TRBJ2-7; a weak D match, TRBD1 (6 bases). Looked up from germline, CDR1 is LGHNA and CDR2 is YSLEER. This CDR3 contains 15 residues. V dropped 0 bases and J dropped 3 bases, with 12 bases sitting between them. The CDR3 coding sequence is TGCGCCAGCAGCCAAGAAAGCAGGGGAGACTACGAGCAGTACTTC. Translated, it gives CASSQESRGDYEQYF.